This T cell receptor (beta chain) was sequenced during a study of STAT3 mutations in large granular lymphocyte leukemia. Across the whole study: Canonical activating STAT3 mutations were detected in roughly half of the longitudinally sequenced T-LGLL patients.

Germline V gene lookup returns CDR1 MNHEY and CDR2 SVGAGI. Trimming took off 5 bases at V and 5 bases at J, with 16 bases between the two ends. The CDR3 totals 14 residues. Overall study findings and caveats: Every T-LGLL patient had at least one immunodominant TCRbeta clonotype. Differing intervals and regimens complicate linking therapy response to clone burden. In several patients, dominant TCR clone burden exceeded STAT3 mutant burden.

Approximately 40,000 productive templates were obtained per sample on average. Sequenced by immunoSEQ multiplex PCR; TCRdb stores in-frame clones only, minus some. The sample gives about 12,000 clones, approximately 84% of which show up once; just over 50% is in the top ten. As regards this clone: The antigen is undetermined.

This sequence joins TRBV6-5 and TRBJ2-7; D might be TRBD1 (5 bases). The sequenced material came from peripheral blood mononuclear cells. The receptor's source is a man between 60 and 70 years old with T-cell large granular lymphocyte leukemia. Some clones in this sample may be carry-over from other donors' samples. This chain's CDR3 is CASSDSPILHEQYF. The DNA of the CDR3 is TGTGCCAGCAGTGACAGTCCGATTTTGCACGAGCAGTACTTC.